The 23 T cell receptor beta chains given below trace back to one sample, sequenced in a study of prognosis after radiotherapy for stage I lung cancer. TCR beta CDR3 was amplified from genomic DNA by two-round multiplex PCR. For every TRBV and TRBJ gene, a specific primer was used in first-round PCR. TCRdb ran MiXCR on the multiplex PCR reads and lists one entry per CDR3 protein. The data hold fewer than 35,000 distinct CDR3 sequences, with 40% to 50% observed a single time. Source: PBMCs, taken before or after stereotactic body radiation therapy (not recorded which). Receptor source: a donor of 50 years or more with non-small cell lung cancer.

In its sample, this clonotype was seen many times. V gene TRBV7-3 combines with J gene TRBJ2-3; 10 bases match TRBD2. Trimming cost V 3 bases and J 4 bases; bases outside gene matches: 4. Germline CDR1 is SGHTA and CDR2 is FQGTGA. The CDR3 runs to 15 residues. The CDR3 DNA reads as TGTGCCAGCAGCTTTTCAGCGGGAGGGGCAGATACGCAGTATTTT. Its translation: CASSFSAGGADTQYF.

The chain is built from TRBV15 and TRBJ1-2; unclear D gene. V was cut by 4 bases and J by 3 bases, with 24 bases left in between. CDR1 is LNHNV and CDR2 is YYDKDF in the germline V gene (reference sequence). The CDR3 extends over 18 amino acids. CDR3 amino acids: CATSKQIQGWSGYYGYTF. For the CDR3, the DNA is TGTGCCACCAGCAAACAAATACAAGGATGGTCAGGATACTATGGCTACACCTTC.

The chain recombines TRBV6-1 with TRBJ1-5; 8 nucleotides agree with TRBD1. The J segment lost 5 bases and the V segment lost 6 bases, leaving 9 bases of the junction unmatched. The length of the CDR3 is 15 residues. Germline assignment: CDR1 MNHNS and CDR2 SASEGT. The CDR3 is CASRMTGVSHQPQHF. The CDR3 DNA follows: TGTGCCAGCAGAATGACAGGGGTCTCCCATCAGCCCCAGCATTTT.

This clonotype has a count of ten or more. The chain couples TRBV7-2 to TRBJ1-4; TRBD1 aligns across 11 bases. CDR1 is SGHTA, CDR2 FQGNSA, per germline. This CDR3 spans 14 amino acids. Germline trimming cut 5 bases from V and 8 bases from J; bases unmatched to any gene: 4. CDR3 amino acids: CASSRDRGREKLFF. The CDR3, as DNA: TGTGCCAGCAGCCGGGACAGGGGGAGGGAAAAACTGTTTTTT.

This clonotype was seen ten or more times. The genes are TRBV19 and TRBJ1-2; D ambiguous. The germline CDR1 and CDR2 sequences are LNHDA and SQIVND (reference sequence). The V end lost 3 bases, the J end lost 7 bases, and 18 bases lay between the germline ends. This CDR3 has 15 residues. CDR3 DNA sequence: TGTGCCAGTAGTATCCAGCCCGACGTTGTTGGTGGCTACACCTTC. It encodes CASSIQPDVVGGYTF.

Points on this clonotype: A far larger clone lies a single base away; this is likely a read error. In nucleotides, the CDR3 is TGTGCCATCAGCTCAGGGGGGGATACGCAGTATTTT. This codes for CAISSGGDTQYF. The chain recombines TRBV7-4 with TRBJ2-3; D is perhaps TRBD1 (7 bases). CDR1 and CDR2 from the germline V gene are SGHVT and SQSDAQ. The CDR3 consists of 12 residues.

This clonotype was picked up many times. The V call is TRBV20-1, the J call TRBJ2-5; unclear D gene. This CDR3 comprises 12 residues. The germline CDR1 and CDR2 sequences are DFQATT and SNEGSKA (reference sequence). V was clipped by 3 bases and J by 4 bases, with 9 bases between them. The DNA of the CDR3 is TGCAGTGCTAGGGACCCTGGAGAGACCCAGTACTTC. Amino acids: CSARDPGETQYF.

There are many counts of this clonotype. The chain has TRBV6-2 or TRBV6-3 and TRBJ1-1; weak D call: TRBD1 (5 bases). The germline V gene has CDR1 MNHEY and CDR2 SVGEGT. The V gene lost 0 bases and the J gene lost 5 bases, with 7 bases spanning the gap. This CDR3 is built from 13 residues. The CDR3 DNA sequence: TGTGCCAGCAGTTACTCGGGGGGGACTGAAGCTTTCTTT. The encoded protein is CASSYSGGTEAFF.

The chain recombines TRBV27 with TRBJ2-2; 9 positions match TRBD1. This CDR3 is 15 amino acids long. V lost 6 bases, J lost 1 base, and 3 bases stayed unmatched. The V gene's germline CDR1 is MNHEY and CDR2 SMNVEV (reference sequence). Written as DNA, the CDR3 is TGTGCCAGCAGAGGACAGGGGAGGAACACCGGGGAGCTGTTTTTT. Protein sequence: CASRGQGRNTGELFF.

A remark on this clonotype: The junction departs from germline at one end; a sequencing error may be responsible. This sequence joins TRBV28 and TRBJ2-2, with 9 bases identical to TRBD2. The V gene's germline CDR1 is MDHEN and CDR2 SYDVKM. The CDR3 sequence is 19 residues long. The CDR3 here is CASSLESWLAGIGNGEMFF. CDR3 DNA sequence: TGTGCCAGCAGTTTAGAGTCCTGGCTAGCGGGAATCGGCAACGGGGAGATGTTTTTT.

Regarding this clonotype: A junction end diverges from the germline sequence, so it may reflect a read error. J is TRBJ2-2 and V is TRBV5-1; no clear D gene. CDR3 length: 12 residues. The germline gives CDR1 SGHRS, CDR2 YFSETQ. The CDR3 nucleotides are TGCGCCAGCACCTTCGTATCCGGTGAGCTGTTTTTT. Its protein is CASTFVSGELFF.

Sample share makes this clonotype medium-sized. The V gene is TRBV7-2, the J gene TRBJ1-6; the D is unclear. The CDR3 has 12 amino acids. Germline V gene sequence: CDR1 SGHTA, CDR2 FQGNSA. The V and J ends lost 5 bases and 2 bases respectively, with 1 base between them. CDR3 protein: CASSPYNSPLHF. The CDR3 DNA sequence: TGTGCCAGCAGCCCCTATAATTCACCCCTCCACTTT.

For this clonotype: A single base is all that separates this from a far larger clone, so a read error is likely. The chain employs TRBV6-5 and TRBJ1-5; D is perhaps TRBD1 (6 bases). This CDR3 is 15 amino acids long. The germline V gene encodes CDR1 MNHEY and CDR2 SVGAGI. This chain's CDR3 is CASSLDRNHNHPQHF. In DNA form, the CDR3 reads TGTGCCAGCAGCCTCGACAGGAATCACAATCATCCCCAGCATTTT.

This clonotype ranks as medium-sized (0.01 to 0.1%). V gene TRBV28 combines with J gene TRBJ2-7; TRBD1 aligns across 10 bases. The CDR3 is 15 residues long. Germline V gene sequence: CDR1 MDHEN, CDR2 SYDVKM. The J segment lost 1 base and the V segment lost 5 bases, leaving 5 bases of the junction unmatched. CDR3 sequence reads: CASSSRDRGSYEQYF. The CDR3 DNA follows: TGTGCCAGCAGTAGCCGGGACAGGGGATCCTACGAGCAGTACTTC. Drawing the rest from reference TRBV28 and TRBJ2-7, the complete variable domain is DVKVTQSSRYLVKRTGEKVFLECVQDMDHENMFWYRQDPGLGLRLIYFSYDVKMKEKGDIPEGYSVSREKKERFSLILESASTNQTSMYLCASSSRDRGSYEQYFGPGTRLTVT.

This clonotype was detected a few times. V and J are TRBV20-1 and TRBJ2-3; 8 nucleotides align to TRBD1. V lost 3 bases and J lost 9; bases outside the gene matches: 8. Looked up from germline, CDR1 is DFQATT and CDR2 is SNEGSKA (reference sequence). The CDR3 has 13 amino acids. CDR3 nucleotides: TGCAGTGCTAGGGTTCAGGGGGCAGGGACGCAGTATTTT. Translation gives CSARVQGAGTQYF.

J is TRBJ1-1 and V is TRBV7-9; 7 bases fit TRBD1. V trimming: 7 bases; J trimming: 4 bases; junction bases outside the gene matches: 12. CDR1 is SEHNR, CDR2 FQNEAQ, per germline (reference sequence). This CDR3 is built from 15 residues. In nucleotides, the CDR3 is TGTGCCAGCATCTCGATAGGGGGCGCGGTCACTGAAGCTTTCTTT. Translating it yields CASISIGGAVTEAFF.

This clonotype has only a few counts. A much larger clone lies one base from this, so it may be a read error. J is TRBJ1-1 and V is TRBV29-1; perhaps TRBD1 as D (5 bases). V lost 4 bases to trimming and J lost 1 base, with 13 bases between them. This CDR3 spans 14 amino acids. Germline V CDR1 and CDR2: SQVTM, ANQGSEA. The CDR3 DNA follows: TGCAGCGTTGTAGGTCCAAGGGGGAACACTGAAGCTTTCTTT. The encoded protein is CSVVGPRGNTEAFF. The whole variable domain, filled in from reference TRBV29-1 and TRBJ1-1, reads SAVISQKPSRDICQRGTSLTIQCQVDSQVTMMFWYRQQPGQSLTLIATANQGSEATYESGFVIDKFPISRPNLTFSTLTVSNMSPEDSSIYLCSVVGPRGNTEAFFGQGTRLTVV.

The J gene is TRBJ2-5, the V gene TRBV27; D may be TRBD1 or TRBD2 (5 bases each). CDR1 and CDR2 from the germline V gene are MNHEY and SMNVEV (reference sequence). V was trimmed by 6 bases and J by 5 bases, leaving 13 bases between them. The CDR3 is 13 residues long. CDR3 protein: CASRTPGHETQYF. The CDR3 DNA follows: TGTGCCAGCAGAACGCCGGGGCACGAGACCCAGTACTTC.

Notes on this clonotype: The junction departs from germline at one end; a sequencing error may be responsible. The rearrangement links TRBV6-2 or TRBV6-3 to TRBJ1-5; 7 positions match TRBD1. The CDR3 extends over 13 amino acids. Germline CDR1 is MNHEY and CDR2 is SVGEGT. This CDR3 is CASITQGDHPQHF. DNA for the CDR3: TGTGCCAGCATCACCCAGGGGGATCATCCCCAGCATTTT.

Note on this clonotype: A read error may be the cause here, since a much bigger clone is one base away. The chain uses TRBV19 and TRBJ1-1; TRBD1 aligns across 7 bases. CDR1 is LNHDA, CDR2 SQIVND, per germline (reference sequence). The CDR3 is 13 residues long. CDR3 sequence: CVSSPDRAVEAFF. DNA for the CDR3: TGTGTCAGTAGCCCCGACAGGGCCGTTGAAGCTTTCTTT.

This clonotype appeared many times. This chain connects TRBV7-8 to TRBJ2-5; D uncertain. The CDR3 runs 13 residues. CDR1 is SGHVS, CDR2 FQNEAQ, per germline. V was trimmed by 0 bases and J by 5 bases, leaving 7 bases between them. The CDR3 sequence is CASSLARRETQYF. Here the CDR3 DNA reads TGTGCCAGCAGCTTAGCCCGCAGGGAGACCCAGTACTTC.

This clonotype has a count of ten or more. V usage is TRBV5-6 and J usage is TRBJ2-1; the D call may be TRBD1 or TRBD2 (5 bases each). The CDR3 runs to 16 residues. Per germline, CDR1 SGHDT and CDR2 YYEEEE. The germline V and J ends were trimmed by 2 bases and 3 bases, with 15 bases remaining between them. The CDR3 protein is CASSFNLGVNYNEQFF. The CDR3 nucleotides are TGTGCCAGCAGCTTTAATCTGGGGGTTAACTACAATGAGCAGTTCTTC.

This clonotype has a count of ten or more. The CDR3 sequence: CASSSGQAPGYTF. CDR3 nucleotide sequence: TGTGCCAGCAGTTCTGGACAGGCCCCCGGCTACACCTTC. The chain is built from TRBV5-4 and TRBJ1-2; 7 bases agree with TRBD1. Germline CDR1 reads SGHNT; CDR2 reads YYREEE (reference sequence). This CDR3 region has 13 residues. J was trimmed by 8 bases and V by 5 bases; bases with no gene match: 9.